This is a list of T cell receptor beta chains from one sample in a study of T-cell reconstitution after alpha-beta-depleted transplantation in children. Using its own MiXCR run on the PCR reads, TCRdb lists one record per CDR3 protein. The data show 500,000 to 600,000 distinct CDR3 sequences, roughly 27% seen once. Material: PBMCs, obtained before TCRalphabeta/CD19-depleted stem cell transplant. All receptors come from a boy in the first two years of life with Wiskott-Aldrich syndrome, due to receive a stem cell transplant. Both conserved end residues are part of each CDR3. The order of the fields is D gene, J gene, clone size, V gene, CDR3 DNA, CDR3 protein. A D gene is named only where the DNA matches it firmly. Clone size is shown for a subset of rows, as once, few, many or a class of expanded clone.

D: TRBD1; J: TRBJ1-6; size: .; V: TRBV10-3; DNA: TGTGCCTCGACAGGGAGCCCCGATTCACCCCTCCACTTT; CDR3: CASTGSPDSPLHF
D: TRBD2; J: TRBJ2-7; size: few; V: TRBV5-1; DNA: TGCGCCAGCAGCCGCGGACTAGCGGGAGGTACCTACGAGCAGTACTTC; CDR3: CASSRGLAGGTYEQYF
D: .; J: TRBJ2-1; size: few; V: TRBV20-1; DNA: TGCAGTGCTAGGAATTCCCTTGTCCTCCTGTGCGATGAGCAGTTCTTC; CDR3: CSARNSLVLLCDEQFF
D: .; J: TRBJ2-3; size: .; V: TRBV20-1; DNA: TGCAGTGCAGGCGGCGGAGGCACAGATACGCAGTATTTT; CDR3: CSAGGGGTDTQYF
D: TRBD2; J: TRBJ2-3; size: .; V: TRBV29-1; DNA: TGCAGCGTTCGCGGGAGGAATTTAAAGCCAGATACGCAGTATTTT; CDR3: CSVRGRNLKPDTQYF
D: .; J: TRBJ2-7; size: .; V: TRBV20-1; DNA: TGCAGTGCTAGAAATCCGGGAGCTAGGGTCGAGCAGTACTTC; CDR3: CSARNPGARVEQYF
D: .; J: TRBJ2-5; size: .; V: TRBV7-6; DNA: TGTGCCAGCAGCGCTTACCAAGAGACCCAGTACTTC; CDR3: CASSAYQETQYF
D: .; J: TRBJ1-5; size: .; V: TRBV20-1; DNA: TGCAGTGCTAAGGACAGCAATCAGCCCCAGCATTTT; CDR3: CSAKDSNQPQHF
D: TRBD1; J: TRBJ1-1; size: few; V: TRBV15; DNA: TGTGCCACCAGCAGGTACAGGGGAGGTGAAGCTTTCTTT; CDR3: CATSRYRGGEAFF
D: .; J: TRBJ1-5; size: .; V: TRBV5-1; DNA: TGCGCCAGCAGCAAGGACAGCAATCAGCCCCAGCATTTT; CDR3: CASSKDSNQPQHF